The next 25 T cell receptor beta chains were all read from a single sample in a study of shared clonotypes between healthy human individuals. Method: immunoSEQ multiplex PCR; TCRdb's copy keeps in-frame clones and lacks some. The table has about 2,200,000 clones, about 92% seen once. CD45RO-negative cells were positively selected for CCR7, leaving out terminally differentiated effector memory CD45RA+ cells. The source material was naive CD8+ T cells from PBMCs. The receptors shown here come from a man aged 18 to 29 in good health. Some clones in this sample may be carry-over from other donors' samples.

As concerns this clone: Other DNA sequences in this sample translate to the same CDR3. The chain uses TRBV5-4 and TRBJ2-7, with 9 bases matching TRBD1. V trimming: 0 bases; J trimming: 1 base; junction bases outside the gene matches: 2. CDR1 and CDR2 (germline): SGHNT, YYREEE (reference sequence). The CDR3 is made up of 15 amino acids. CDR3 residues: CASSLGQGGSYEQYF. In DNA form, the CDR3 reads TGTGCCAGCAGCTTGGGACAGGGGGGTTCCTACGAGCAGTACTTC.

The J gene is TRBJ1-1, the V gene TRBV6-1, with D unclear. The CDR3 spans 13 residues. The V gene lost 2 bases and the J gene lost 4 bases, with 8 bases spanning the gap. Germline-derived CDR1 and CDR2 are MNHNS and SASEGT. CDR3 loop: CASSETGRTEAFF. In DNA, the CDR3 is TGTGCCAGCAGTGAAACTGGGCGCACTGAAGCTTTCTTT.

This chain uses TRBV9 with TRBJ2-7; 7 bases match TRBD1. This CDR3 has 14 amino acids. V shed 3 bases, J shed 3 bases, and the junction held 6 bases outside the gene matches. Per germline, CDR1 SGDLS and CDR2 YYNGEE. The CDR3 DNA follows: TGTGCCAGCAGCGAGGGGACAGCCCACTACGAGCAGTACTTC. This gives the protein CASSEGTAHYEQYF.

V usage is TRBV16 and J usage is TRBJ1-1; 9 positions agree with TRBD1. The germline V gene encodes CDR1 KGHSY and CDR2 FQNENV. The V and J ends lost 2 bases and 4 bases, in that order; junction bases with no gene match: 2. The CDR3 sequence is 14 residues long. CDR3 in amino acids: CASSQTQGATEAFF. The CDR3 coding sequence is TGTGCCAGCAGCCAAACACAGGGGGCCACTGAAGCTTTCTTT.

Here the CDR3 reads CASSLVGSGALDTQYF. The CDR3 DNA reads TGTGCCAGCAGCTTAGTAGGTAGCGGGGCTCTAGATACGCAGTATTTT. V usage is TRBV7-2 and J usage is TRBJ2-3; TRBD2 matches at 8 bases. The CDR3 consists of 16 residues. J lost 5 bases, V lost 1 base, and 8 bases had no gene match. Germline V gene sequence: CDR1 SGHTA, CDR2 FQGNSA.

V is TRBV7-2 and J is TRBJ2-7; D may be TRBD1 or TRBD2 (5 bases each). CDR1 SGHTA and CDR2 FQGNSA come from the germline V gene. The CDR3 consists of 15 residues. V lost 2 bases, J lost 5 bases, and 16 bases lay in between. This CDR3 is CASSLIRDGRHEQYF. The DNA for the CDR3 is TGTGCCAGCAGCTTAATCCGGGACGGTCGCCACGAGCAGTACTTC. Full variable domain (rest looked up from reference TRBV7-2 and TRBJ2-7): GAGVSQSPSNKVTEKGKDVELRCDPISGHTALYWYRQSLGQGLEFLIYFQGNSAPDKSGLPSDRFSAERTGGSVSTLTIQRTQQEDSAVYLCASSLIRDGRHEQYFGPGTRLTVT.

The rearrangement uses TRBV5-4 and TRBJ2-3; D is uncertain. Trimming shortened V by 0 bases and J by 0 bases, and 8 bases separated the two germline ends. This CDR3 contains 15 residues. Germline CDR1 reads SGHNT; CDR2 reads YYREEE (reference sequence). The CDR3 DNA reads as TGTGCCAGCAGCTTGGGCGTATCTAGCACAGATACGCAGTATTTT. Protein: CASSLGVSSTDTQYF.

The rearrangement joins TRBV9 to TRBJ2-3; the D is unclear. The CDR3 covers 10 residues. Trimming removed 3 bases at V and 11 bases at J, with 7 bases between. CDR1 SGDLS and CDR2 YYNGEE come from the germline V gene. CDR3 region: CASSGEEQYF. In nucleotides, the CDR3 is TGTGCCAGCAGCGGAGAAGAGCAGTATTTT.

Turning to this clone: This sample also contains other DNA sequences that code for the same CDR3. The V and J genes are TRBV4-1 and TRBJ2-1; 9 positions agree with TRBD2. The CDR3 loop spans 15 amino acids. J was trimmed by 6 bases and V by 1 base; bases with no gene match: 4. Germline CDR1 MGHRA, CDR2 YSYEKL. CDR3 nucleotides: TGCGCCAGCAGCCAAGGGGCGGGAGGGGGCAATGAGCAGTTCTTC. Translation: CASSQGAGGGNEQFF.

Note on this clone: This CDR3 is also generated by other DNA sequences in the sample. The chain links TRBV9 to TRBJ1-2, with no clear D. The CDR3 has 13 residues. Trimming took off 0 bases at V and 4 bases at J, with 7 bases between the two ends. The germline V gene encodes CDR1 SGDLS and CDR2 YYNGEE. The CDR3 nucleotides are TGTGCCAGCAGCGTAGGTGGTAGCTATGGCTACACCTTC. This codes for CASSVGGSYGYTF.

The chain joins TRBV6-5 to TRBJ2-7; the D gene is possibly TRBD1 (5 bases). Germline V lookup: CDR1 MNHEY, CDR2 SVGAGI. The CDR3 totals 12 residues. V was pared by 2 bases and J by 5 bases, with 7 bases between. This chain's CDR3 is CASSYGANEQYF. The CDR3, as DNA: TGTGCCAGCAGTTACGGGGCCAACGAGCAGTACTTC.

The chain is built from TRBV2 and TRBJ2-5; the D is unclear. This CDR3 spans 16 amino acids. Germline-derived CDR1 and CDR2 are SNHLY and FYNNEI. Trimming stripped 3 bases from V and 1 base from J, with 15 bases between. Written as DNA, the CDR3 is TGTGCCAGCAGTGACCACAGCCAAACATCCCAAGAGACCCAGTACTTC. It is translated as CASSDHSQTSQETQYF.

The V gene is TRBV30, the J gene TRBJ2-1, with TRBD1 matching 11 bases. Per the germline V gene, CDR1 is GTSNPN and CDR2 is SVGIG (reference sequence). The V gene end was trimmed by 2 bases and the J gene end by 8 bases; junction bases not matched to a gene: 8. The CDR3 totals 15 residues. CDR3 protein: CAWSYFGQGADEQFF. CDR3 coding DNA: TGTGCCTGGAGTTACTTTGGACAGGGGGCCGATGAGCAGTTCTTC.

Remarks on this clone: Other DNA sequences in the same sample also yield this CDR3. The rearrangement uses TRBV28 and TRBJ2-7, with TRBD1 as a possible D gene (6 bases). The CDR3 length is 14 residues. In germline, CDR1 is MDHEN, CDR2 SYDVKM. V was clipped by 5 bases and J by 4 bases, with 15 bases between them. The CDR3 DNA follows: TGTGCCAGCAGTCCTCGGGACGGGACATACGAGCAGTACTTC. Translated: CASSPRDGTYEQYF.

This rearrangement joins TRBV14 to TRBJ1-3; no firm D call. CDR1 is SGHDN and CDR2 is FVKESK in the germline V gene. V dropped 4 bases and J dropped 0 bases, with 13 bases sitting between them. The CDR3 contains 16 residues. CDR3 region: CASSRKPRLSGNTIYF. Written as DNA, the CDR3 is TGTGCCAGCAGCCGAAAGCCGAGGCTCTCTGGAAACACCATATATTTT.

This chain joins TRBV9 and TRBJ2-5, with TRBD2 identical over 13 bases. The CDR3 consists of 17 residues. Germline V gene sequence: CDR1 SGDLS, CDR2 YYNGEE. Unmatched junction bases numbered 11, after V lost 3 bases and J lost 6 bases. For the CDR3, the DNA is TGTGCCAGCAGCGCAACTAGCGGGAGGGCCCTAGGGAAGACCCAGTACTTC. Its protein is CASSATSGRALGKTQYF.

The V gene is TRBV9, the J gene TRBJ2-3; D possibly corresponds to TRBD2 (7 bases). Germline V gene sequence: CDR1 SGDLS, CDR2 YYNGEE. V was pared by 4 bases and J by 3 bases, with 15 bases between. The CDR3 contains 15 residues. CDR3 amino acids: CASSPWTAGTDTQYF. CDR3 coding DNA: TGTGCCAGCAGCCCTTGGACAGCGGGGACAGATACGCAGTATTTT.

The table lists this clone with a few counts. This chain links TRBV19 with TRBJ2-1; tentatively, D is TRBD2 (5 bases). The germline V gene has CDR1 LNHDA and CDR2 SQIVND (reference sequence). The CDR3 is 13 amino acids. The V gene lost 3 bases and the J gene lost 7 bases, with 10 bases spanning the gap. DNA for the CDR3: TGTGCCAGTAGTATTGAGGGAAGAAATGAGCAGTTCTTC. Protein product: CASSIEGRNEQFF.

The chain recombines TRBV7-3 with TRBJ1-2, with unresolved D. V was shortened by 5 bases and J by 4 bases, with 17 bases between the two germline ends. There are 15 residues in the CDR3. Germline-derived CDR1 and CDR2 are SGHTA and FQGTGA. CDR3 coding DNA: TGTGCCAGCAGCCCGGTAGAGAAGAAACTCTATGGCTACACCTTC. Amino acids: CASSPVEKKLYGYTF.

This clone was observed once. This sequence joins TRBV6-6 and TRBJ2-7, with 7 bases fitting TRBD1. Germline lookup yields CDR1 MNHNY and CDR2 SVGAGI (reference sequence). Germline trimming cut 5 bases from V and 6 bases from J; bases unmatched to any gene: 4. This CDR3 spans 12 amino acids. CDR3 sequence (DNA): TGTGCCAGCAGTGTTCGACAGGGCGAGCAGTACTTC. Encoded protein: CASSVRQGEQYF.

The chain recombines TRBV5-5 with TRBJ2-6; D ambiguous. The V end lost 6 bases, the J end lost 2 bases, and 6 bases lay between the germline ends. The germline V gene has CDR1 SGHKS and CDR2 YYEKEE (reference sequence). The CDR3 length is 13 residues. The CDR3, as DNA: TGTGCCAGCAAGGCTGCTGGGGCCAACGTCCTGACTTTC. It encodes CASKAAGANVLTF. Full variable domain (outside the CDR3, taken from reference TRBV5-5 and TRBJ2-6): DAGVTQSPTHLIKTRGQQVTLRCSPISGHKSVSWYQQVLGQGPQFIFQYYEKEERGRGNFPDRFSARQFPNYSSELNVNALLLGDSALYLCASKAAGANVLTFGAGSRLTVL.

Comment on this clone: The sample carries other DNA sequences with the same CDR3. The rearrangement links TRBV27 to TRBJ1-1; D remains unclear. Trimming removed 6 bases at V and 1 base at J, with 9 bases between. This CDR3 has 13 residues. Germline loops: CDR1 MNHEY, CDR2 SMNVEV (reference sequence). The CDR3 DNA reads TGTGCCAGCAGCCTCGGACGGAACACTGAAGCTTTCTTT. Encoded protein: CASSLGRNTEAFF.

This chain uses TRBV5-1 with TRBJ1-1; 10 nucleotides line up with TRBD1. Germline V CDR1 and CDR2: SGHRS, YFSETQ. The V and J ends lost 0 bases and 10 bases, in that order; junction bases with no gene match: 0. The CDR3 totals 12 residues. CDR3 sequence (DNA): TGCGCCAGCAGCTTGGGACAGGGGGCAGCTTTCTTT. Its protein is CASSLGQGAAFF.

This clone was seen a few times. V is TRBV19 and J is TRBJ1-1, with D possibly TRBD1 on 6 matching bases. The CDR3 length is 14 residues. Trimming removed 7 bases at V and 2 bases at J, with 14 bases between. Germline V gives CDR1 LNHDA, CDR2 SQIVND (reference sequence). For the CDR3, the DNA is TGTGCCAGTACCTCCGGACAGCACAACACTGAAGCTTTCTTT. This sequence encodes CASTSGQHNTEAFF.

The sample holds a few counts of this clone. V and J are TRBV9 and TRBJ2-1; the match to TRBD2 covers 10 bases. Per germline, CDR1 SGDLS and CDR2 YYNGEE. The CDR3 is 15 residues long. With 3 bases clipped from V and 4 bases from J, the junction kept 4 bases outside the gene matches. CDR3: CASSAGTSEYNEQFF. The CDR3 nucleotides are TGTGCCAGCAGCGCCGGGACTAGCGAATACAATGAGCAGTTCTTC.